A selection of T cell receptor beta chains follows, all from one sample in a study of blood T cell repertoires in COVID-19. Sequenced by immunoSEQ multiplex PCR; TCRdb stores in-frame clones only, minus some. The table shows 90,000 to 120,000 clones, with approximately 90% occurring only once. Specimen: peripheral blood. The origin of the receptors is a man in his fifties with active or convalescent COVID-19. Both conserved end residues are part of each CDR3. Fields, in order: clone size, D gene, J gene, V gene, CDR3 protein, CDR3 DNA. D genes are given only for firm matches. Rows give clone size only sometimes, using once, few, many, or a class for an expanded clone.

. | . | TRBJ1-2 | TRBV6-5 | CASSYSGGNYGYTF | TGTGCCAGCAGTTACTCGGGAGGCAACTATGGCTACACCTTC
. | . | TRBJ2-7 | TRBV5-1 | CASSFGSYEQYF | TGCGCCAGCAGCTTCGGTTCCTACGAGCAGTACTTC
. | TRBD1 | TRBJ1-1 | TRBV7-9 | CASSVDRDGTEAFF | TGTGCCAGCAGCGTTGACAGGGATGGCACTGAAGCTTTCTTT
. | TRBD2 | TRBJ2-3 | TRBV9 | CASSVGLADTDTQYF | TGTGCCAGCAGCGTAGGACTAGCGGACACAGATACGCAGTATTTT
. | . | TRBJ1-2 | TRBV20-1 | CSARDRGGYTF | TGCAGTGCTAGAGACAGGGGTGGCTACACCTTC
. | . | TRBJ2-3 | TRBV7-8 | CASSLARRGSDTQYF | TGTGCCAGCAGCTTAGCGAGGCGGGGATCTGATACGCAGTATTTT
. | . | TRBJ2-7 | TRBV10-3 | CAITSGTGYEQYF | TGTGCCATCACTAGCGGGACAGGTTACGAGCAGTACTTC
. | TRBD1 | TRBJ1-2 | TRBV7-2 | CAGAGSGRQGTNYGYTF | TGTGCCGGCGCTGGCTCCGGTAGACAGGGGACTAACTATGGCTACACCTTC
. | . | TRBJ1-2 | TRBV5-1 | CASSLDGQRNYGYTF | TGCGCCAGCAGCTTGGACGGACAGAGAAACTATGGCTACACCTTC
. | . | TRBJ1-2 | TRBV7-9 | CASSPELVGGKNGYTF | TGTGCCAGCAGCCCGGAACTGGTCGGGGGTAAGAATGGCTACACCTTC
few | . | TRBJ1-2 | TRBV7-2 | CASSLARADYGYTF | TGTGCCAGCAGCTTAGCCAGGGCGGACTATGGCTACACCTTC
. | TRBD2 | TRBJ2-3 | TRBV9 | CASSVVLPGAGVGTDTQYF | TGTGCCAGCAGCGTAGTTCTTCCGGGAGCGGGAGTCGGCACAGATACGCAGTATTTT
. | TRBD1 | TRBJ2-1 | TRBV28 | CASSRTGMSSYNEQFF | TGTGCCAGCAGTAGGACAGGGATGAGCTCCTACAATGAGCAGTTCTTC
. | TRBD1 | TRBJ1-3 | TRBV7-9 | CASSSGTGSSGNTIYF | TGTGCCAGCAGCTCCGGGACAGGATCATCTGGAAACACCATATATTTT
. | TRBD2 | TRBJ2-3 | TRBV5-1 | CASSLAPLAGLGTDTQYF | TGCGCCAGCAGCTTGGCCCCACTAGCGGGACTAGGCACAGATACGCAGTATTTT
. | . | TRBJ2-2 | TRBV5-1 | CASSRTATNTGELFF | TGCGCCAGCAGCCGAACAGCTACGAACACCGGGGAGCTGTTTTTT
. | . | TRBJ2-1 | TRBV3-1/TRBV3-2 | CASSQVGGDNEQFF | TGTGCCAGCAGCCAAGTCGGGGGTGACAATGAGCAGTTCTTC
. | . | TRBJ1-3 | TRBV5-6 | CASSLFREIRSGNTIYF | TGTGCCAGCAGCTTGTTCCGGGAGATACGATCTGGAAACACCATATATTTT
. | . | TRBJ1-2 | TRBV27 | CASSDISSGGYTF | TGTGCCAGCAGCGATATTTCCTCGGGAGGCTACACCTTC
. | . | TRBJ1-2 | TRBV4-3 | CASSPLSGGNYGYTF | TGCGCCAGCAGCCCTCTTAGCGGGGGGAACTATGGCTACACCTTC
. | . | TRBJ2-7 | TRBV6-5 | CASSYSFTGARNEQYF | TGTGCCAGCAGTTACTCGTTCACGGGAGCCCGGAATGAGCAGTACTTC
. | TRBD2 | TRBJ2-2 | TRBV9 | CASGPTSANTGELFF | TGTGCCAGCGGTCCGACTAGCGCGAACACCGGGGAGCTGTTTTTT
. | . | TRBJ1-4 | TRBV7-9 | CASSLVAGGTNEKLFF | TGTGCCAGCAGCTTAGTAGCCGGCGGTACTAATGAAAAACTGTTTTTT
. | . | TRBJ1-1 | TRBV6-6 | CASSLPSARGKNTEAFF | TGTGCCAGCAGTCTACCCAGTGCGCGGGGGAAGAACACTGAAGCTTTCTTT
. | TRBD1 | TRBJ2-2 | TRBV4-3 | CASSQVQGARELFF | TGCGCCAGCAGCCAAGTTCAGGGGGCGCGAGAGCTGTTTTTT
once | . | TRBJ2-7 | TRBV6-1 | CASSQVASYEQYF | TGTGCCAGCAGTCAGGTCGCCTCCTACGAGCAGTACTTC
. | TRBD2 | TRBJ2-1 | TRBV27 | CASSPGLAGNDNEQFF | TGTGCCAGCAGTCCAGGACTAGCGGGAAATGACAATGAGCAGTTCTTC
. | TRBD1 | TRBJ1-2 | TRBV6-5 | CASSLGQESGYTF | TGTGCCAGCAGCCTGGGACAGGAGAGTGGCTACACCTTC
. | TRBD1 | TRBJ2-6 | TRBV6-6 | CASTLQGAGANVLTF | TGTGCCAGCACCCTACAGGGGGCTGGGGCCAACGTCCTGACTTTC